This TCR beta chain came from a study of T cells in Graves' hyperthyroidism and ophthalmopathy. TCR beta CDR3 region amplification was performed from RNA transcripts. TCR CDR3 regions were first amplified by RT-PCR with HTBI primers. TCRdb re-derived calls from the multiplex PCR reads in MiXCR, one entry per CDR3 protein. The table has roughly 800,000 distinct CDR3 sequences, more than 30% seen once. Study results and limitations: Also found in blood were most expanded thyroid clonotypes above 0.001.

Clinical symptoms, serum thyroxine, TRAb, thyroid ultrasound and orbital computed tomography established diagnosis. Isolation of PBMCs was performed on about 9.9 ml fresh peripheral blood. The CDR3 runs to 13 residues. Trimming removed 7 bases at V and 6 bases at J, with 15 bases between. This clonotype was found a few times. Its antigen is not known. The rearrangement links TRBV12-3 or TRBV12-4 to TRBJ1-2; D gene uncertain. The receptor's source is a man aged 18 to 29 with Graves' hyperthyroidism. The specimen sequenced was blood. CDR3 DNA sequence: TGTGCCAGCACCTCCGAGACGGTGGATGGCTACACCTTC. Its translation is CASTSETVDGYTF.